These 21 T cell receptor beta chains share one sample of origin, sequenced in a study of response to subunit inactivated influenza vaccine (dated 2018 in TCRdb). Receptor amplification or capture employed RT-PCR. The sequencer listed for this sample is Illumina HiSeq 2500. TCRdb redid the processing of the public reads, applying fastp at Q25 and MiXCR, and retained in-frame beta chains. Identical CDR3 proteins give one entry, which carries the most common genes and DNA. Present in this sample are 200,000 to 300,000 distinct CDR3 sequences, more than 9% of which were seen just once. The biggest ten clones account for approximately 7.8% of the sample. This specimen was non-naive T cells sorted from PBMCs, taken approximately 15 days before vaccination. The sample's cell subset or site label, in plain terms: memory T cell fraction. The receptors shown here come from a man aged 50 to 60 who received an inactivated influenza vaccine. Donor details come from another sample of the same person, matched by shared clones.

This clonotype showed up many times. Written as DNA, the CDR3 is TGTGCCAGCAGCAGAGGTTCGCGGGGAACCTATGGCTACACCTTC. It codes for CASSRGSRGTYGYTF. This chain connects TRBV6-1 to TRBJ1-2; D not certain. CDR1 is MNHNS, CDR2 SASEGT, per germline. V was pared by 6 bases and J by 4 bases, with 18 bases between. This CDR3 comprises 15 residues.

This clonotype showed up just a few times. The chain joins TRBV4-2 to TRBJ2-1; 11 bases agree with TRBD2. Germline V gives CDR1 LGHNA, CDR2 YNFKEQ. V shed 6 bases, J shed 8 bases, and the junction held 9 bases outside the gene matches. The CDR3 runs 15 residues. DNA of the CDR3: TGTGCCAGCAGACCCCGACTAGCGGGATTCGATGAGCAGTTCTTC. It codes for CASRPRLAGFDEQFF.

The sample holds a few counts of this clonotype. The genes are TRBV7-8 and TRBJ2-7; D might be TRBD2 (6 bases). The germline V gene encodes CDR1 SGHVS and CDR2 FQNEAQ. The CDR3 has 16 amino acids. V shed 5 bases and J shed 3 bases, with 20 bases lying between them. CDR3 coding DNA: TGTGCCAGCAGCCCGCCGGGGACTCTTGCGAGCTACGAGCAGTACTTC. The encoded protein is CASSPPGTLASYEQYF.

DNA of the CDR3: TGTGCCAGTAAGGTTAGCGGGGAGCTCCAAACAGATACGCAGTATTTT. Translated, it gives CASKVSGELQTDTQYF. The V and J genes are TRBV19 and TRBJ2-3, with 8 nucleotides matching TRBD2. Germline values: CDR1 LNHDA, CDR2 SQIVND (reference sequence). With 7 bases clipped from V and 3 bases from J, the junction kept 12 bases outside the gene matches. The CDR3 contains 16 residues.

This clonotype was observed a few times. The chain combines TRBV30 with TRBJ1-2, with D tentatively TRBD1 (5 bases). The CDR3 extends over 14 amino acids. Per the germline V gene, CDR1 is GTSNPN and CDR2 is SVGIG (reference sequence). Trimming shortened V by 2 bases and J by 3 bases, and 13 bases separated the two germline ends. This CDR3 is CAWSITLGDYGYTF. In DNA form, the CDR3 reads TGTGCCTGGAGTATCACATTAGGGGACTATGGCTACACCTTC.

The gene calls are TRBV27 and TRBJ2-2; 10 bases are shared with TRBD2. J gave up 3 bases and V 4 bases, and 8 bases lay outside the gene matches. Germline CDR1 and CDR2: MNHEY and SMNVEV (reference sequence). There are 17 residues in the CDR3. CDR3 in amino acids: CASSSSFSGGYTGELFF. CDR3 DNA: TGTGCCAGCAGTTCCAGTTTTAGCGGGGGGTACACCGGGGAGCTGTTTTTT.

V usage is TRBV20-1 and J usage is TRBJ2-1; a possible D gene is TRBD2 (5 bases). V lost 3 bases and J lost 4, with 10 bases in between. The germline V gene encodes CDR1 DFQATT and CDR2 SNEGSKA (reference sequence). CDR3 size: 13 residues. The CDR3 reads CSASWTRYNEQFF. The CDR3 nucleotides read TGCAGTGCTAGTTGGACTCGATACAATGAGCAGTTCTTC.

V gene TRBV28 combines with J gene TRBJ2-1; D possibly corresponds to TRBD1 (6 bases). CDR1 MDHEN and CDR2 SYDVKM come from the germline V gene. This CDR3 contains 15 residues. Trimming shortened V by 10 bases and J by 9 bases, and 25 bases separated the two germline ends. In DNA form, the CDR3 reads TGTGCCACATTAACCACTCGGGACATTTACCGTGAGCAGTTCTTC. It encodes CATLTTRDIYREQFF.

This clonotype was picked up many times. The CDR3: CASSFMASGSRETQYF. The CDR3 DNA is TGTGCCAGCAGCTTCATGGCTAGCGGGAGCAGAGAGACCCAGTACTTC. The rearrangement uses TRBV7-2 and TRBJ2-5; 10 nucleotides line up with TRBD2. The V gene's germline CDR1 is SGHTA and CDR2 FQGNSA. Trimming cost V 3 bases and J 4 bases; bases outside gene matches: 8. This CDR3 comprises 16 residues.

The gene calls are TRBV6-2 or TRBV6-3 and TRBJ2-7; D is unclear. V gave up 3 bases and J gave up 2 bases, with 8 bases separating them. CDR1 is MNHEY and CDR2 is SVGEGT in the germline V gene. The CDR3 loop spans 13 amino acids. CDR3 loop: CASSYFSPYEQYF. The CDR3 DNA sequence: TGTGCCAGCAGTTATTTCTCCCCCTACGAGCAGTACTTC.

The chain has TRBV19 and TRBJ1-3, with D tentatively TRBD1 (5 bases). Germline V CDR1 and CDR2: LNHDA, SQIVND (reference sequence). Trimming shortened V by 8 bases and J by 8 bases, and 16 bases separated the two germline ends. CDR3 length: 13 amino acids. In nucleotides, the CDR3 is TGTGCCAGTTCTTTGGGGGAAGGATACACCATATATTTT. Protein: CASSLGEGYTIYF.

The V and J genes are TRBV6-6 and TRBJ1-1; the D is unclear. This CDR3 is built from 12 residues. V was clipped by 2 bases and J by 3 bases, with 4 bases between them. The V gene's germline CDR1 is MNHNY and CDR2 SVGAGI (reference sequence). CDR3 sequence (DNA): TGTGCCAGCAGTTACGTGTACACTGAAGCTTTCTTT. This codes for CASSYVYTEAFF.

This rearrangement joins TRBV19 to TRBJ2-1, with 7 bases that match TRBD2. The CDR3 has 15 residues. Germline CDR1 LNHDA, CDR2 SQIVND (reference sequence). V was clipped by 4 bases and J by 0 bases; unmatched bases: 3. Written as DNA, the CDR3 is TGTGCCAGTAGTACCGGACTAGGCTCCTACAATGAGCAGTTCTTC. It translates to CASSTGLGSYNEQFF.

This clonotype was counted between two and nine times. The chain has TRBV12-3 or TRBV12-4 and TRBJ2-1; TRBD2 aligns across 10 bases. V lost 5 bases to trimming and J lost 13 bases; unmatched junction nucleotides: 8. The length of the CDR3 is 13 residues. CDR3 DNA: TGTGCCAGCAGTGACTTTAGCGGGGGGCTTCAGTTCTTC. Translation gives CASSDFSGGLQFF.

This clonotype has at least ten counts. This chain links TRBV6-1 with TRBJ1-1, with 7 bases that match TRBD1. V dropped 1 base and J dropped 3; count of bases not matched to a gene: 5. The germline gives CDR1 MNHNS, CDR2 SASEGT. The CDR3 runs to 15 residues. CDR3 coding DNA: TGTGCCAGCAGTGAAGTTGGAGGGGGCTACACTGAAGCTTTCTTT. Residues: CASSEVGGGYTEAFF.

This clonotype has only a few counts. The chain is built from TRBV20-1 and TRBJ1-2; D gene unclear. CDR1 DFQATT and CDR2 SNEGSKA come from the germline V gene (reference sequence). Trimming removed 6 bases at V and 5 bases at J, with 16 bases between. The CDR3 has 13 amino acids. The CDR3 DNA follows: TGCAGTGCCGCCCCGGGAGGAAGATATGGCTACACCTTC. As protein: CSAAPGGRYGYTF.

This clonotype was picked up many times. This rearrangement joins TRBV5-1 to TRBJ2-7; 8 positions agree with TRBD1. The V gene end was trimmed by 4 bases and the J gene end by 6 bases; junction bases not matched to a gene: 9. The CDR3 runs 14 residues. CDR1 SGHRS and CDR2 YFSETQ come from the germline V gene. DNA for the CDR3: TGCGCCAGCAGCGACCCCGACAGGGGACGCGAGCAGTACTTC. This codes for CASSDPDRGREQYF.

V is TRBV12-3 or TRBV12-4 and J is TRBJ2-1; 14 positions match TRBD2. V shed 7 bases, J shed 9 bases, and the junction held 8 bases outside the gene matches. The CDR3 has 15 amino acids. The CDR3 DNA sequence: TGTGCCAGCAACCTCGGACTAGCGGGAGGAGGTGAGCAGTTCTTC. It yields the protein CASNLGLAGGGEQFF.

This clonotype was picked up a small number of times. V gene TRBV20-1 combines with J gene TRBJ1-1; 7 nucleotides align to TRBD1. The CDR3 sequence is 13 residues long. Germline CDR1 and CDR2: DFQATT and SNEGSKA (reference sequence). Trimming took 0 bases from V and 8 from J; bases not matched to a gene: 6. The CDR3 protein is CSARDRGQREAFF. In nucleotides, the CDR3 is TGCAGTGCTAGAGATCGGGGACAGAGAGAAGCTTTCTTT.

V gene TRBV18 combines with J gene TRBJ2-4; D is ambiguous. Trimming left V 1 base short and J 10 bases short, with 11 bases between. The CDR3 runs to 13 residues. CDR1 KGHSH and CDR2 LQKENI come from the germline V gene. CDR3 bases: TGTGCCAGCTCACCACACAAGGAAGGAATTCAGTACTTC. It translates to CASSPHKEGIQYF.

Ten or more counts support this clonotype. This chain joins TRBV20-1 and TRBJ2-5; D possibly matches TRBD1 or TRBD2 (5 bases each). The germline CDR1 and CDR2 sequences are DFQATT and SNEGSKA (reference sequence). The V end lost 2 bases, the J end lost 5 bases, and 18 bases lay between the germline ends. The CDR3 has 15 amino acids. The CDR3 bases are TGCAGTGCTAGAATAGGATCGGGGCTCGCGGAGACCCAGTACTTC. This gives the protein CSARIGSGLAETQYF.